One sample yielded the 3 T cell receptor beta chains listed below, sequenced in a study of blood T cell repertoires in COVID-19. Clones were sequenced by immunoSEQ multiplex PCR, and TCRdb holds only the in-frame ones, with some missing. The data contain about 230,000 clones, approximately 88% of them seen just once; the ten biggest clones take up around 27%. Sequenced material: peripheral blood. These receptors were taken from a man aged 40-49 years with acute or convalescent COVID-19.

The chain combines TRBV24-1 with TRBJ2-1; TRBD1 agrees at 7 bases. Germline lookup yields CDR1 KGHDR and CDR2 SFDVKD. V lost 4 bases, J lost 10 bases, and 6 bases stayed unmatched. There are 13 residues in the CDR3. CDR3 bases: TGTGCCACCAGTGACCCCGACAGGGAGGAGCAGTTCTTC. It specifies CATSDPDREEQFF.

The rearrangement uses TRBV3-1 (or the pseudogene TRBV3-2) and TRBJ2-1; tentative D call: TRBD1 (6 bases). The CDR3 loop spans 14 amino acids. Germline CDR1 is LGHDT and CDR2 is YNNKEL (reference sequence). Trimming took off 4 bases at V and 1 base at J, with 8 bases between the two ends. CDR3 loop: CASSRTGSYNEQFF. CDR3 in DNA: TGTGCCAGCAGCCGAACAGGGTCCTACAATGAGCAGTTCTTC.

The chain carries TRBV6-5 and TRBJ1-1, with D possibly being TRBD1 (5 bases). From germline, CDR1 is MNHEY and CDR2 SVGAGI. V was shortened by 6 bases and J by 0 bases, with 8 bases between the two germline ends. CDR3 length: 13 amino acids. The CDR3 DNA reads as TGTGCCAGCAGGTTGACAGTGAACACTGAAGCTTTCTTT. Translated: CASRLTVNTEAFF.